Following are 16 T cell receptor beta chains from one sample sequenced in a study of OX40 agonist ivuxolimab in advanced cancers. Data came from immunoSEQ multiplex PCR; TCRdb stores just in-frame clones and leaves some out. In the table there are 50,000 to 60,000 clones, 85% to 90% of which are singletons. Sequencing used CD4+ or CD8+ T cells sorted from blood, obtained in a trial of the OX40 agonist ivuxolimab. The receptors originated from an adult with an advanced solid tumor such as melanoma, head and neck, liver or kidney cancer.

The V and J genes are TRBV5-8 and TRBJ2-7, with D unclear. This CDR3 is 15 amino acids long. Germline CDR1 and CDR2: SGHTS and YDEGEE. Trimming cost V 2 bases and J 0 bases, with 12 bases left between them. CDR3 nucleotide sequence: TGTGCCAGCAGCTTATGGTCAACTTACTCCTACGAGCAGTACTTC. Protein sequence: CASSLWSTYSYEQYF.

This CDR3 reads CASSVRGRQPGLASAGELFF. In DNA form, the CDR3 reads TGTGCCAGCAGCGTCAGGGGGCGCCAGCCGGGACTAGCTTCGGCGGGGGAGCTGTTTTTT. The chain recombines TRBV14 with TRBJ2-2, with D tentatively TRBD2 (9 bases). The CDR3 is 20 residues long. Germline V gene data show CDR1 as SGHDN and CDR2 as FVKESK. The V gene lost 5 bases and the J gene lost 8 bases, with 33 bases spanning the gap.

The chain is built from TRBV28 and TRBJ2-2; tentatively, D is TRBD1 (5 bases). The CDR3 is 15 residues long. Germline CDR1 and CDR2: MDHEN and SYDVKM. The V gene lost 3 bases and the J gene lost 3 bases, with 11 bases spanning the gap. The CDR3 bases are TGTGCCAGCAGTTTTGGCATAGGGGACACCGGGGAGCTGTTTTTT. Its translation is CASSFGIGDTGELFF.

This chain links TRBV2 with TRBJ2-1, with TRBD2 as a possible D gene (6 bases). Germline V gene lookup returns CDR1 SNHLY and CDR2 FYNNEI. The germline V and J ends were trimmed by 5 bases and 6 bases, with 20 bases remaining between them. This CDR3 has 16 amino acids. CDR3 region: CASSSAPSGYFNEQFF. CDR3 bases: TGTGCCAGCAGTTCCGCCCCCAGCGGGTACTTCAATGAGCAGTTCTTC.

As regards this clone: Sequence at one end of the junction differs from germline and may be a read error. The chain joins TRBV7-3 to TRBJ2-1, with 8 bases lining up with TRBD2. The CDR3 runs 12 residues. The germline gives CDR1 SGHTA, CDR2 FQGTGA. CDR3 nucleotides: TGTGCCAGCAGCACCAATAGCGGGAATGTTGTCTTC. It encodes CASSTNSGNVVF.

The chain joins TRBV5-4 to TRBJ2-7, with D maybe TRBD1 (5 bases). V lost 3 bases and J lost 2, with 15 bases in between. CDR1 and CDR2 (germline): SGHNT, YYREEE (reference sequence). The CDR3 runs to 15 residues. CDR3 region: CASSSLQEFTYEQYF. DNA of the CDR3: TGTGCCAGCAGCTCGCTACAGGAGTTTACCTACGAGCAGTACTTC.

V usage is TRBV5-3 and J usage is TRBJ2-7; 9 nucleotides match TRBD1. TRBV5-3 is given ORF status, its function remaining uncertain. The CDR3 contains 13 residues. The V segment lost 4 bases and the J segment 5 bases; nucleotides outside the gene matches: 4. The CDR3 sequence: CARSIGQGNEQYF. CDR3 nucleotide sequence: TGTGCCAGAAGCATAGGACAGGGGAACGAGCAGTACTTC.

The V gene is TRBV11-2, the J gene TRBJ2-1; 9 nucleotides agree with TRBD2. Germline values: CDR1 SGHAT, CDR2 FQNNGV. With 1 base clipped from V and 5 bases from J, the junction kept 6 bases outside the gene matches. The CDR3 totals 16 residues. In DNA, the CDR3 is TGTGCCAGCAGCTTAGGCCTGGGGACTAGCCACAATGAGCAGTTCTTC. Its protein product is CASSLGLGTSHNEQFF.

The chain is built from TRBV12-5 and TRBJ2-5; 9 bases agree with TRBD2. The DNA end favors TRBJ2-7, so the J call may be wrong. The germline gives CDR1 LGHNT, CDR2 FRNRAP. This CDR3 comprises 17 residues. In DNA form, the CDR3 reads TGTGCTAGTGGTCCATCGTCCCTAGGGACTAGCAAGGACGAGCAGTACTTC. Residues: CASGPSSLGTSKDEQYF.

This clone came up once. This chain uses TRBV7-3 with TRBJ2-5; 7 bases fit TRBD2. After removal of 5 bases from V and 2 bases from J, the junction contained 5 bases not matched to a gene. The CDR3 length is 14 residues. Looked up from germline, CDR1 is SGHTA and CDR2 is FQGTGA. The CDR3 protein is CASSVSGLQETQYF. CDR3 nucleotides: TGTGCCAGCAGCGTTAGCGGGCTACAAGAGACCCAGTACTTC.

This chain uses TRBV15 with TRBJ1-5; tentatively, D is TRBD1 (5 bases). Germline V gene sequence: CDR1 LNHNV, CDR2 YYDKDF (reference sequence). The CDR3 consists of 16 residues. Trimming left V 4 bases short and J 2 bases short, with 15 bases between. The CDR3 region has the DNA TGTGCCACCAGCAAACCCCAGGGTATTCGCAATCAGCCCCAGCATTTT. Residues: CATSKPQGIRNQPQHF.

V and J are TRBV7-3 and TRBJ2-1, with D possibly TRBD2 on 5 matching bases. In germline, CDR1 is SGHTA, CDR2 FQGTGA. The V end was cut by 6 bases, the J end by 3 bases, with 9 bases between. The CDR3 has 13 residues. The CDR3 sequence is CASSSTSYNEQFF. Here the CDR3 DNA reads TGTGCCAGCAGTTCTACTAGCTACAATGAGCAGTTCTTC.

This rearrangement joins TRBV7-6 to TRBJ1-6, with D possibly matching TRBD1 (5 bases). There are 14 residues in the CDR3. V was cut by 5 bases and J by 5 bases, with 10 bases left in between. CDR1 and CDR2 (germline): SGHVS, FNYEAQ. As DNA, the CDR3 is TGTGCCAGCAGCCCCTCGGGGGATAATTCACCCCTCCACTTT. Protein sequence: CASSPSGDNSPLHF.

The V call is TRBV7-9, the J call TRBJ2-7; D unclear. Germline V gene lookup returns CDR1 SEHNR and CDR2 FQNEAQ (reference sequence). Trimming took 2 bases from V and 4 from J, leaving 6 bases between them. CDR3 length: 12 amino acids. The DNA of the CDR3 is TGTGCCAGCAGCTTAAAGAGTTACGAGCAGTACTTC. Translating gives CASSLKSYEQYF.

In its sample, this clone was seen once. This sequence joins TRBV13 and TRBJ1-4, with D tentatively TRBD1 (5 bases). Germline assignment: CDR1 PRHDT and CDR2 FYEKMQ (reference sequence). The CDR3 totals 15 residues. Trimming left V 4 bases short and J 7 bases short, with 16 bases between. The CDR3 bases are TGTGCCAGCAGCTCCCGACGCGGGGGAAGTGAAAAACTGTTTTTT. This sequence encodes CASSSRRGGSEKLFF.

This chain connects TRBV7-6 to TRBJ2-7; tentative D call: TRBD2 (6 bases). The germline CDR1 and CDR2 sequences are SGHVS and FNYEAQ. V dropped 0 bases and J dropped 3 bases, with 12 bases sitting between them. The CDR3 contains 15 residues. The chain's CDR3 is CASSLASSGLYEQYF. DNA of the CDR3: TGTGCCAGCAGCTTAGCGAGTAGCGGACTCTACGAGCAGTACTTC.